Shown below are 9 T cell receptor beta chains from a single sample sequenced in a study of CD8+ T cells in alopecia areata. Investigators isolated RNA and reverse transcribed it into cDNA to act as the sequencing template. Sequencing used immunoSEQ multiplex PCR; TCRdb keeps in-frame clones, though not all of them. Here the sample spans 85,000 to 95,000 clones, 70% to 85% being singletons. Stated treatment: oral pan-JAK inhibitor, 5-10 mg twice daily. Sequencing used CD8+ T cells sorted from blood, obtained at week 44, from a patient treated with tofacitinib. These receptors were obtained from a human donor with alopecia areata.

The genes are TRBV19 and TRBJ1-1, with 11 positions matching TRBD1. CDR1 and CDR2 from the germline V gene are LNHDA and SQIVND (reference sequence). V lost 8 bases and J lost 6; bases outside the gene matches: 11. This CDR3 region has 15 residues. The DNA of the CDR3 is TGTGCCAGTCGCCCCTCGGGGACAGGGGGACCTGAAGCTTTCTTT. Its protein product is CASRPSGTGGPEAFF.

The chain uses TRBV13 and TRBJ2-2, with D hard to call. This CDR3 has 12 residues. Germline lookup yields CDR1 PRHDT and CDR2 FYEKMQ (reference sequence). Between the trimmed V and J ends, which lost 8 bases and 4 bases, there was a span of 8 bases. The CDR3 here is CASGYGTGELFF. CDR3 bases: TGTGCCAGCGGATATGGCACCGGGGAGCTGTTTTTT.

The genes are TRBV11-2 and TRBJ2-7, with 7 positions matching TRBD1. This CDR3 spans 11 amino acids. Trimming took 3 bases from V and 12 from J; bases not matched to a gene: 5. Germline CDR1 SGHAT, CDR2 FQNNGV. CDR3 sequence (DNA): TGTGCCAGCAGCTTGGGATGGGACAGGTACTTC. It translates to CASSLGWDRYF.

The chain couples TRBV29-1 to TRBJ1-1; possible D gene TRBD1, 6 bases. Germline lookup yields CDR1 SQVTM and CDR2 ANQGSEA. The ends were cut back, 6 bases at V and 1 base at J, with 9 bases in the middle. The CDR3 contains 12 residues. CDR3 sequence: CSVPRGNTEAFF. The CDR3 coding sequence is TGCAGCGTCCCCAGGGGGAACACTGAAGCTTTCTTT.

V is TRBV30 and J is TRBJ1-1; TRBD1 aligns across 7 bases. V dropped 5 bases and J dropped 4; count of bases not matched to a gene: 4. Germline values: CDR1 GTSNPN, CDR2 SVGIG (reference sequence). The CDR3 loop spans 12 amino acids. CDR3 sequence reads: CAWGQVRTEAFF. CDR3 bases: TGTGCCTGGGGACAGGTTCGCACTGAAGCTTTCTTT.

The chain couples TRBV5-5 to TRBJ2-6; 8 bases are shared with TRBD1. The germline gives CDR1 SGHKS, CDR2 YYEKEE (reference sequence). This CDR3 has 16 amino acids. V shed 3 bases, J shed 2 bases, and the junction held 4 bases outside the gene matches. The CDR3 reads CASSSRTGTGANVLTF. The DNA for the CDR3 is TGTGCCAGCAGCTCGAGGACAGGGACTGGGGCCAACGTCCTGACTTTC.

This clone was seen a single time. The chain has TRBV6-5 and TRBJ2-4; D uncertain. CDR3 length: 11 amino acids. Trimming left V 6 bases short and J 4 bases short, with 4 bases between. The germline gives CDR1 MNHEY, CDR2 SVGAGI. DNA of the CDR3: TGTGCCAGCAGACTTAAAAACATTCAGTACTTC. Its translation is CASRLKNIQYF.

The chain links TRBV4-3 to TRBJ2-1; D not certain. CDR1 is LGHNA, CDR2 YSLEER, per germline. Deletions cut 1 base from V and 2 bases from J, with 15 bases between. The CDR3 consists of 17 residues. In nucleotides, the CDR3 is TGCGCCAGCAGCCAAGGAAAGTTATCCAACCCCTACAATGAGCAGTTCTTC. Encoded protein: CASSQGKLSNPYNEQFF.

The V and J genes are TRBV9 and TRBJ2-3; D may be TRBD1 or TRBD2 (5 bases each). With 2 bases removed from V and 6 bases from J, the gap between germline ends came to 19 bases. CDR3 size: 16 residues. From germline, CDR1 is SGDLS and CDR2 YYNGEE. This CDR3 is CASSVEDIAGMDTQYF. CDR3 sequence (DNA): TGTGCCAGCAGCGTCGAGGACATCGCGGGCATGGATACGCAGTATTTT.